Each of the 19 T cell receptor beta chains below was sequenced from the same sample in a study of blood T cell repertoires in COVID-19. Generated by immunoSEQ multiplex PCR, the TCRdb table keeps only in-frame clones and is missing some. The sample holds 200,000 to 250,000 clones, approximately 80% seen once. The material sequenced was peripheral blood. The receptors were sampled from a woman younger than 35 with acute or convalescent COVID-19.

The chain couples TRBV10-3 to TRBJ2-6, with TRBD1 as a possible D gene (6 bases). The CDR3 extends over 15 amino acids. Looked up from germline, CDR1 is ENHRY and CDR2 is SYGVKD. V was trimmed by 6 bases and J by 2 bases, leaving 11 bases between them. The CDR3 sequence: CAISTGTTGANVLTF. The CDR3 DNA sequence: TGTGCCATCAGCACAGGGACGACTGGGGCCAACGTCCTGACTTTC.

This chain links TRBV28 with TRBJ1-1; D not certain. The CDR3 extends over 17 amino acids. Looked up from germline, CDR1 is MDHEN and CDR2 is SYDVKM. V gave up 0 bases and J gave up 2 bases, with 16 bases separating them. The CDR3 DNA sequence: TGTGCCAGCAGTTTATGGAGGGCGAGGTCGCGAAACACTGAAGCTTTCTTT. It translates to CASSLWRARSRNTEAFF.

This clone was counted between two and nine times. The rearrangement uses TRBV27 and TRBJ2-7, with 15 bases fitting TRBD2. J lost 5 bases, V lost 6 bases, and 8 bases had no gene match. The CDR3 covers 16 residues. Germline V gene sequence: CDR1 MNHEY, CDR2 SMNVEV (reference sequence). The CDR3 spells CASREGTSGRFHEQYF. CDR3 DNA sequence: TGTGCCAGCAGAGAAGGGACTAGCGGGAGGTTCCACGAGCAGTACTTC.

This sequence joins TRBV7-6 and TRBJ2-1; 9 bases align to TRBD1. V lost 2 bases to trimming and J lost 4 bases; unmatched junction nucleotides: 21. Germline loops: CDR1 SGHVS, CDR2 FNYEAQ. There are 21 residues in the CDR3. CDR3 loop: CASSLPNNSRDRDRLYNEQFF. For the CDR3, the DNA is TGTGCCAGCAGCTTACCAAATAACTCGAGGGACAGGGACCGCCTTTACAATGAGCAGTTCTTC.

The gene calls are TRBV30 and TRBJ2-7; D is perhaps TRBD2 (5 bases). Germline V CDR1 and CDR2: GTSNPN, SVGIG (reference sequence). The V end was cut by 3 bases, the J end by 2 bases, with 8 bases between. The CDR3 consists of 12 residues. The CDR3 region is CAWSGNPYEQYF. The CDR3 DNA follows: TGTGCCTGGAGCGGGAACCCCTACGAGCAGTACTTC.

The chain is built from TRBV25-1 and TRBJ2-4, with 9 bases that match TRBD1. This CDR3 comprises 15 residues. After removal of 5 bases from V and 4 bases from J, the junction contained 6 bases not matched to a gene. The germline V gene has CDR1 MGHDK and CDR2 SYGVNS. In DNA form, the CDR3 reads TGTGCCAGCAGTATGGGGGGGACAGGGAAAAACATTCAGTACTTC. Protein sequence: CASSMGGTGKNIQYF.

This clone occurred once. This rearrangement joins TRBV28 to TRBJ1-2; 7 nucleotides match TRBD1. This CDR3 contains 15 residues. V lost 5 bases and J lost 6; bases outside the gene matches: 12. Germline V gene data show CDR1 as MDHEN and CDR2 as SYDVKM. CDR3 sequence: CASSRALTGRNGYTF. CDR3 in DNA: TGTGCCAGCAGTCGCGCCCTGACAGGGAGGAATGGCTACACCTTC.

Regarding this clone: The junction departs from germline at one end; a sequencing error may be responsible. The chain combines TRBV7-7 with TRBJ1-1; 9 bases are a match to TRBD1. The V gene's germline CDR1 is SSHAT and CDR2 FNYEAQ (reference sequence). The CDR3 extends over 18 amino acids. CDR3 nucleotide sequence: TGTGCTAGCAGCTTAGTAAGGGGACAGGGCCGTATGAACACTGAAGCTTTCTTT. This gives the protein CASSLVRGQGRMNTEAFF.

The rearrangement joins TRBV25-1 to TRBJ2-1, with 9 bases identical to TRBD2. V shed 5 bases and J 4 bases; nucleotides not matched to a gene: 3. The CDR3 sequence is 14 residues long. Germline V gene data show CDR1 as MGHDK and CDR2 as SYGVNS. The CDR3: CASSKREAYNEQFF. DNA of the CDR3: TGTGCCAGCAGTAAGCGGGAGGCTTACAATGAGCAGTTCTTC.

This clone was observed a few times. The CDR3 reads CASSDSGGSYNEQFF. The CDR3 DNA is TGTGCCAGCAGTGACTCCGGGGGGTCCTACAATGAGCAGTTCTTC. The chain uses TRBV25-1 and TRBJ2-1, with 7 nucleotides matching TRBD2. Germline trimming cut 3 bases from V and 1 base from J; bases unmatched to any gene: 3. Germline V lookup: CDR1 MGHDK, CDR2 SYGVNS. The CDR3 is 15 residues long.

This clone came up a few times. The rearrangement joins TRBV27 to TRBJ1-6; tentatively, D is TRBD1 (5 bases). V was pared by 0 bases and J by 9 bases, with 12 bases between. CDR3 length: 15 residues. Per germline, CDR1 MNHEY and CDR2 SMNVEV (reference sequence). CDR3 DNA sequence: TGTGCCAGCAGTTTATCCCGGACAATGGGTTCACCCCTCCACTTT. This encodes CASSLSRTMGSPLHF.

The rearrangement links TRBV19 to TRBJ1-2; TRBD1 aligns across 7 bases. This CDR3 has 12 residues. Germline V gene lookup returns CDR1 LNHDA and CDR2 SQIVND (reference sequence). V shed 6 bases, J shed 5 bases, and the junction held 3 bases outside the gene matches. The DNA of the CDR3 is TGTGCCAGTAGATGGGACAGTTATGGCTACACCTTC. It yields the protein CASRWDSYGYTF.

The genes are TRBV11-2 and TRBJ2-3, with 10 bases matching TRBD2. The trim removed 1 base at V and 5 bases at J, leaving 3 bases unmatched. Germline CDR1 reads SGHAT; CDR2 reads FQNNGV. The CDR3 has 15 amino acids. The DNA of the CDR3 is TGTGCCAGCAGCTTAGTGGCTAGCGGGAGAGATACGCAGTATTTT. It encodes CASSLVASGRDTQYF. Together with reference TRBV11-2 and TRBJ2-3, the CDR3 gives the full variable domain: EAGVAQSPRYKIIEKRQSVAFWCNPISGHATLYWYQQILGQGPKLLIQFQNNGVVDDSQLPKDRFSAERLKGVDSTLKIQPAKLEDSAVYLCASSLVASGRDTQYFGPGTRLTVL.

V is TRBV3-1 (or the pseudogene TRBV3-2) and J is TRBJ2-7; no clear D. The CDR3 has 15 amino acids. Germline-derived CDR1 and CDR2 are LGHDT and YNNKEL (reference sequence). Trimming pared 0 bases from V and 2 bases from J, leaving 11 bases between. This CDR3 is CASSQDPPTAYEQYF. The CDR3 DNA reads as TGTGCCAGCAGCCAAGATCCCCCAACGGCCTACGAGCAGTACTTC.

DNA of the CDR3: TGTGCCTGGAGGCCACTAGCGGGAAGATCCTACGAGCAGTACTTC. Translated, it gives CAWRPLAGRSYEQYF. The chain joins TRBV30 to TRBJ2-7; 10 bases match TRBD2. The CDR3 is 15 amino acids. The V gene end was trimmed by 3 bases and the J gene end by 1 base; junction bases not matched to a gene: 6. Germline-derived CDR1 and CDR2 are GTSNPN and SVGIG (reference sequence).

CDR3 region: CSASLGKAFF. CDR3 in DNA: TGCAGTGCCAGCCTAGGCAAAGCTTTCTTT. This chain connects TRBV20-1 to TRBJ1-1; no clear D gene. The germline CDR1 and CDR2 sequences are DFQATT and SNEGSKA (reference sequence). Trimming took 6 bases from V and 9 from J, leaving 11 bases between them. The CDR3 is made up of 10 amino acids.

The V call is TRBV6-2 or TRBV6-3, the J call TRBJ2-4, with 7 bases lining up with TRBD1. Looked up from germline, CDR1 is MNHEY and CDR2 is SVGEGT. After removal of 0 bases from V and 0 bases from J, the junction contained 14 bases not matched to a gene. The CDR3 length is 20 residues. The CDR3 bases are TGTGCCAGCAGTTACTCTTTTGGGACAGCGATCCTACTAGCCAAAAACATTCAGTACTTC. Protein product: CASSYSFGTAILLAKNIQYF.

For the CDR3, the DNA is TGTGCCAGCAGCTTAGAGGGACACCCCATGGGAAACACCATATATTTT. This gives the protein CASSLEGHPMGNTIYF. V usage is TRBV7-2 and J usage is TRBJ1-3; D is possibly TRBD1 (6 bases). The CDR3 contains 16 residues. V lost 1 base to trimming and J lost 4 bases, with 14 bases between them. Germline V gene sequence: CDR1 SGHTA, CDR2 FQGNSA.

J is TRBJ2-4 and V is TRBV2; 12 nucleotides agree with TRBD1. Germline CDR1 reads SNHLY; CDR2 reads FYNNEI. With 6 bases clipped from V and 3 bases from J, the junction kept 3 bases outside the gene matches. The CDR3 is made up of 15 amino acids. This CDR3 is CASRGQGAGKNIQYF. CDR3 bases: TGTGCCAGCAGGGGACAGGGGGCCGGCAAAAACATTCAGTACTTC.